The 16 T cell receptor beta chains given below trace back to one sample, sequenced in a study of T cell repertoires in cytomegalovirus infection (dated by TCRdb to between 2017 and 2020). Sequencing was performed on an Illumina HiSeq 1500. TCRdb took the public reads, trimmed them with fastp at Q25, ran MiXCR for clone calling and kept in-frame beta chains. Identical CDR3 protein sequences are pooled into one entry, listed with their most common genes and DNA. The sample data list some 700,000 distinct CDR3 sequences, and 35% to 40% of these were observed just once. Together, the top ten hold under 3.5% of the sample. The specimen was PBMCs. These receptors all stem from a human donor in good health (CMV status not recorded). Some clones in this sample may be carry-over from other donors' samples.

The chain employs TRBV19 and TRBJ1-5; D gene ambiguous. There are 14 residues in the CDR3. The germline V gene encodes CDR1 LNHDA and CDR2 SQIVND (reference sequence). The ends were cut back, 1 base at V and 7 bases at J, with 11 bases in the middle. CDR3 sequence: CASSIASGDQPQHF. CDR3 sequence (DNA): TGTGCCAGTAGTATAGCCTCGGGAGACCAGCCCCAGCATTTT.

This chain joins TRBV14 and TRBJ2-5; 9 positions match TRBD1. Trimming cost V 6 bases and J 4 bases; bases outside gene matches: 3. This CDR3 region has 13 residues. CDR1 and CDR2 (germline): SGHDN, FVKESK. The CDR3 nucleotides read TGTGCCAGCAGGATGACAGGGGGAGAGACCCAGTACTTC. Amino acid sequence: CASRMTGGETQYF.

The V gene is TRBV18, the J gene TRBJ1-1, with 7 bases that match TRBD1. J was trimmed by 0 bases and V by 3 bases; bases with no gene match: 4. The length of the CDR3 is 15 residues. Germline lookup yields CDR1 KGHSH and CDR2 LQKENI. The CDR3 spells CASSPWGQLNTEAFF. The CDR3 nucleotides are TGTGCCAGCTCACCTTGGGGACAGCTGAACACTGAAGCTTTCTTT.

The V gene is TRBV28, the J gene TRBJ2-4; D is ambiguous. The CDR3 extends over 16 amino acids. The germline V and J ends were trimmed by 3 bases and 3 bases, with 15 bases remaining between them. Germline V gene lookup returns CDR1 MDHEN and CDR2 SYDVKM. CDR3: CASSFSIQSDKNIQYF. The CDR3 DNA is TGTGCCAGCAGTTTCTCTATACAGAGCGACAAAAACATTCAGTACTTC.

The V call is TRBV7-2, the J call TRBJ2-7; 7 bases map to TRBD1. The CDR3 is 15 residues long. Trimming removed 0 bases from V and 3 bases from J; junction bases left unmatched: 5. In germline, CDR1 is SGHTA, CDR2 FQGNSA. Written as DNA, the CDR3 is TGTGCCAGCAGCTTAGCGGGGACAGCCTACTACGAGCAGTACTTC. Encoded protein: CASSLAGTAYYEQYF.

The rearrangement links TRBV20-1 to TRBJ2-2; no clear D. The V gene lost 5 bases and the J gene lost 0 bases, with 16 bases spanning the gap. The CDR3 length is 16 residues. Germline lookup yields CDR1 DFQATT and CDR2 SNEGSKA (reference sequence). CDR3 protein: CSASRSPRANTGELFF. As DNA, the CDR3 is TGCAGTGCTTCCCGTAGCCCTAGGGCGAACACCGGGGAGCTGTTTTTT.

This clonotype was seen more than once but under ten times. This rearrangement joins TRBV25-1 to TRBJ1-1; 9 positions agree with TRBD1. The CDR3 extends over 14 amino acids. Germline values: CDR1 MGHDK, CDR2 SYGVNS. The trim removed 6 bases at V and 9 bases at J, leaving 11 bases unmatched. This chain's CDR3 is CASRATGGTQKAFF. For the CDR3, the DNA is TGTGCCAGCAGGGCTACAGGGGGCACCCAGAAAGCTTTCTTT. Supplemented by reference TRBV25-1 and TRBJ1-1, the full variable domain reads EADIYQTPRYLVIGTGKKITLECSQTMGHDKMYWYQQDPGMELHLIHYSYGVNSTEKGDLSSESTVSRIRTEHFPLTLESARPSHTSQYLCASRATGGTQKAFFGQGTRLTVV.

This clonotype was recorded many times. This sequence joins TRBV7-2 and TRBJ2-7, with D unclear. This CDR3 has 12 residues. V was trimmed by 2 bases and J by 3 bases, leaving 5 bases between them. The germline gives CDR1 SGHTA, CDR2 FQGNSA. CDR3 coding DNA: TGTGCCAGCAGCTTAAGCCGCTACGAGCAGTACTTC. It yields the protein CASSLSRYEQYF.

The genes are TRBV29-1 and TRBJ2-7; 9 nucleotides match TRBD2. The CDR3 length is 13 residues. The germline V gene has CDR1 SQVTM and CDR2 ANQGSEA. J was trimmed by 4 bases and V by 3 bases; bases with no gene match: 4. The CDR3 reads CSVELAGNYEQYF. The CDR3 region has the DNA TGCAGCGTTGAGCTAGCGGGAAATTACGAGCAGTACTTC.

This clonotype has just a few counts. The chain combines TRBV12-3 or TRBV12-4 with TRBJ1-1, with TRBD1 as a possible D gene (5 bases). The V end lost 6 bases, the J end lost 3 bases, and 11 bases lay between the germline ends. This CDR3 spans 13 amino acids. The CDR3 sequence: CASRTGGDTEAFF. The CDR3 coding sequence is TGTGCCAGCAGAACAGGTGGGGACACTGAAGCTTTCTTT.

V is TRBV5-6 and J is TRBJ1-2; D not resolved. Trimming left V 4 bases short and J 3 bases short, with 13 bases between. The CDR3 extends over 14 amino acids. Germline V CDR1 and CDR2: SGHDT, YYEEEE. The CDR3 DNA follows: TGTGCCAGCAGCCCGGGAGGTCAGGACTATGGCTACACCTTC. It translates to CASSPGGQDYGYTF.

CDR3 DNA sequence: TGCAGCGGAAACCGAGACCCGCAAGGCTACACCTTC. This codes for CSGNRDPQGYTF. The chain is built from TRBV29-1 and TRBJ1-2; no firm D call. The length of the CDR3 is 12 residues. Deletions cut 7 bases from V and 8 bases from J, with 17 bases between. From germline, CDR1 is SQVTM and CDR2 ANQGSEA.

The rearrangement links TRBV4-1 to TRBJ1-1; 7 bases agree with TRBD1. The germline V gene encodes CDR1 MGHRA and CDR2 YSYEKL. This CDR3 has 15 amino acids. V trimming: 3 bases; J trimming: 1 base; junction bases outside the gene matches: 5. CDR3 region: CASSHDDRANTEAFF. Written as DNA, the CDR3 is TGCGCCAGCAGCCATGACGACAGGGCGAACACTGAAGCTTTCTTT.

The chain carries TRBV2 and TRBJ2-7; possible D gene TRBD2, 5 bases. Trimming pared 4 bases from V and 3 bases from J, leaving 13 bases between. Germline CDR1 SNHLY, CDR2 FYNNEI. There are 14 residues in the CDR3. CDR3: CASSGGWEIYEQYF. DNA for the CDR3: TGTGCCAGCAGTGGAGGGTGGGAAATCTACGAGCAGTACTTC. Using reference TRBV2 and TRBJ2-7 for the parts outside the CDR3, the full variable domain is EPEVTQTPSHQVTQMGQEVILRCVPISNHLYFYWYRQILGQKVEFLVSFYNNEISEKSEIFDDQFSVERPDGSNFTLKIRSTKLEDSAMYFCASSGGWEIYEQYFGPGTRLTVT.

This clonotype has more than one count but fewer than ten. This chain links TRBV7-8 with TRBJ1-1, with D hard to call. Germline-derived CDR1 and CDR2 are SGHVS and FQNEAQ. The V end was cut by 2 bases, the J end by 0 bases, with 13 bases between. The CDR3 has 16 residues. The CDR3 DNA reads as TGTGCCAGCAGCTTAAAACGGGATTTGATGAACACTGAAGCTTTCTTT. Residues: CASSLKRDLMNTEAFF.

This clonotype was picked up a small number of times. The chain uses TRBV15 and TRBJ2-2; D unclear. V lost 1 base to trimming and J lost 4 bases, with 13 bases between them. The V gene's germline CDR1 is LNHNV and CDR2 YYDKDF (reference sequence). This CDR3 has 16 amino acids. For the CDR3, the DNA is TGTGCCACCAGCAGAGGCTGGCAGGACGGCACCGGGGAGCTGTTTTTT. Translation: CATSRGWQDGTGELFF.